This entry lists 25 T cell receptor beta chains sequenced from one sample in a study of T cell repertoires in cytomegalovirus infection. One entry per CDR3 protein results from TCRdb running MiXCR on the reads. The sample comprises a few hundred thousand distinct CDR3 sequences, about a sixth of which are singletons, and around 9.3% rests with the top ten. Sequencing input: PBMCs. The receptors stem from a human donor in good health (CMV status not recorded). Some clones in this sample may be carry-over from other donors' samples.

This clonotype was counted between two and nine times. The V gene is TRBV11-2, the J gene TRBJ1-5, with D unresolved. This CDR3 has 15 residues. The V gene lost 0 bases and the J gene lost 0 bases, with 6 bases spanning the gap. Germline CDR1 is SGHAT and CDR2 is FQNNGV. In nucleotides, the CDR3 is TGTGCCAGCAGCTTAGAACCCTTTAGCAATCAGCCCCAGCATTTT. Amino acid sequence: CASSLEPFSNQPQHF.

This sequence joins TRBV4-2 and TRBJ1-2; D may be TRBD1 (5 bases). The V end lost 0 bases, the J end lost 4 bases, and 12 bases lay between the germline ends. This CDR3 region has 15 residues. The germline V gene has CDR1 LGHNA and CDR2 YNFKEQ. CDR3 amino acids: CASSQEAGQGYGYTF. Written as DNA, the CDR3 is TGTGCCAGCAGCCAAGAGGCAGGGCAGGGCTATGGCTACACCTTC.

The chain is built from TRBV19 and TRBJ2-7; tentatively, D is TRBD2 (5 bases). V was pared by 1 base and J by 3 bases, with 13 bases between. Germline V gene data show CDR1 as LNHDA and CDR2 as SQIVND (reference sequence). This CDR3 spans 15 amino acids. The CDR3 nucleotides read TGTGCCAGTAGTATAGCCCCCGGAGGAAACTACGAGCAGTACTTC. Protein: CASSIAPGGNYEQYF.

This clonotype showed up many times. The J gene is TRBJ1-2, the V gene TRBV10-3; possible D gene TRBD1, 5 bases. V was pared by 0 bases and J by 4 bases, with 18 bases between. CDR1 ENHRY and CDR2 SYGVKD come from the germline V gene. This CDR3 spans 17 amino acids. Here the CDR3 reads CAISESAMLLQGYGYTF. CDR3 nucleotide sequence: TGTGCCATCAGTGAGTCTGCGATGCTGTTGCAGGGCTATGGCTACACCTTC.

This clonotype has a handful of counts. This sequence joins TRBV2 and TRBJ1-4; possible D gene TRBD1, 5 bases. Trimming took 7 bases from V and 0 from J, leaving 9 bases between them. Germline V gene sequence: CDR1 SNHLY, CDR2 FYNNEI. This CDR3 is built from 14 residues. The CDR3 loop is CASIRQTTNEKLFF. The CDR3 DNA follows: TGTGCCAGCATTAGACAGACAACTAATGAAAAACTGTTTTTT.

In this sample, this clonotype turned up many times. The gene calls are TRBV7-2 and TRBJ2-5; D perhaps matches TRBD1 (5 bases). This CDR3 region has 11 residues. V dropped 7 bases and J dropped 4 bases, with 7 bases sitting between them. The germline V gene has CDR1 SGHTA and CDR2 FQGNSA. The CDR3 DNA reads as TGTGCCAGCACCCAGGGAGAGACCCAGTACTTC. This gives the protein CASTQGETQYF.

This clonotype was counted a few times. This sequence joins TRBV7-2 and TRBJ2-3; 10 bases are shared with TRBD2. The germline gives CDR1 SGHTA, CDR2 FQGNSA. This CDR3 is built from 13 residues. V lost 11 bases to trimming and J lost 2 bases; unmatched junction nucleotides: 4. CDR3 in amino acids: CAVSGRATDTQYF. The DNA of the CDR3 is TGTGCCGTAAGCGGGAGGGCCACAGATACGCAGTATTTT.

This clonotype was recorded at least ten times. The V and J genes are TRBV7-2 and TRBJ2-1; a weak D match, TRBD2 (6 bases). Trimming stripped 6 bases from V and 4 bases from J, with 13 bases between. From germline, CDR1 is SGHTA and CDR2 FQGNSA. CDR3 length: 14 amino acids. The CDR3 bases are TGTGCCAGCAGTCGACTAGGCAGTTACAATGAGCAGTTCTTC. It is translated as CASSRLGSYNEQFF. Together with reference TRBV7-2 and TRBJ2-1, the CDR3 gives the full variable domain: GAGVSQSPSNKVTEKGKDVELRCDPISGHTALYWYRQSLGQGLEFLIYFQGNSAPDKSGLPSDRFSAERTGGSVSTLTIQRTQQEDSAVYLCASSRLGSYNEQFFGPGTRLTVL.

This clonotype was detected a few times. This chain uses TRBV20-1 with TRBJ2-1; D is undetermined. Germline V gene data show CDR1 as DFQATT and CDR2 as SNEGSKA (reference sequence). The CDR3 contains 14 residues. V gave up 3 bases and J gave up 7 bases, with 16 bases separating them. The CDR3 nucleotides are TGCAGTGCTAGTTTCGAGTCTTCTTGGAATGAGCAGTTCTTC. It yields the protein CSASFESSWNEQFF.

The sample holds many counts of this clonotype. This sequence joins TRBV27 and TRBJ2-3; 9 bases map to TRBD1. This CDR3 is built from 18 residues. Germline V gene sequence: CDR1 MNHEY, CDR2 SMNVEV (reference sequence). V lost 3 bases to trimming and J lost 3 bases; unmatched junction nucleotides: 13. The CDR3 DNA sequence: TGTGCCAGCAGTTTTTACAGCCCCGGGACAGGGCTAACAGATACGCAGTATTTT. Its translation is CASSFYSPGTGLTDTQYF.

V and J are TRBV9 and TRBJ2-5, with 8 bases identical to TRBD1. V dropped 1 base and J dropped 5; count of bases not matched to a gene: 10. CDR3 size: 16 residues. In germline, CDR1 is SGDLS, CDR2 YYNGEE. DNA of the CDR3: TGTGCCAGCAGCGTAAGAGACCCAGGGGGCGGCGAGACCCAGTACTTC. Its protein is CASSVRDPGGGETQYF.

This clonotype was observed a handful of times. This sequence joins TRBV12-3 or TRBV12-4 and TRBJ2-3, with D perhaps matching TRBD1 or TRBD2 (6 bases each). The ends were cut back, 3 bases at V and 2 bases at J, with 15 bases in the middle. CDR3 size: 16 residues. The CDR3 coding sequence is TGTGCCAGCAGTTTCCTCAGGGGAGGATTCACAGATACGCAGTATTTT. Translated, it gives CASSFLRGGFTDTQYF.

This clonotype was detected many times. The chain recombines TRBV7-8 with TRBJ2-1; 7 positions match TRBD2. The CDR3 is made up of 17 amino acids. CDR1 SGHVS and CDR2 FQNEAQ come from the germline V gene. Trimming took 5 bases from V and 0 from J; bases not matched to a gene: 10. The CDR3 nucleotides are TGTGCCAGCAGCCTCCTCGGTGCTAGCGGCTCCTACAATGAGCAGTTCTTC. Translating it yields CASSLLGASGSYNEQFF.

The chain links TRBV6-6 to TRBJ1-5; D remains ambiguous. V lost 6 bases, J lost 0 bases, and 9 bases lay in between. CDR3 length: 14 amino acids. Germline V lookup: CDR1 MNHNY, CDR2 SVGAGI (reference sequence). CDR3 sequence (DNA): TGTGCCAGCAGGCGACAAGATAGCAATCAGCCCCAGCATTTT. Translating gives CASRRQDSNQPQHF.

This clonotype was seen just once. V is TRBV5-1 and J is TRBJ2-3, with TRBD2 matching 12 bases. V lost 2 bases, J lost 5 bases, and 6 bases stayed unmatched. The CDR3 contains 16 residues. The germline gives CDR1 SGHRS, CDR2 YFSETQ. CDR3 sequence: CASSLAPGLAGDTQYF. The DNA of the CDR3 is TGCGCCAGCAGCTTAGCCCCGGGACTAGCGGGAGATACGCAGTATTTT.

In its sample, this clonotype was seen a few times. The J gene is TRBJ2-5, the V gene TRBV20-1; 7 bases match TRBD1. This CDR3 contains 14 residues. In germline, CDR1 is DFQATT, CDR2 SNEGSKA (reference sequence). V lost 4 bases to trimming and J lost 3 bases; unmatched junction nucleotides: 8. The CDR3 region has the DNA TGCAGTGCTAAAGAACCGGGACAGAAAGAGACCCAGTACTTC. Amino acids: CSAKEPGQKETQYF.

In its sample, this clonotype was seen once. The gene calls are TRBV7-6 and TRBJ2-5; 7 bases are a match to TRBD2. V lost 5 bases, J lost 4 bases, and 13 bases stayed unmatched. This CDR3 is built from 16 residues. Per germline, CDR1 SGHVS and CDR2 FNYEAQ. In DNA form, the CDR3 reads TGTGCCAGCAGCCGGAGACTAGCAACTCGGGGAGAGACCCAGTACTTC. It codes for CASSRRLATRGETQYF.

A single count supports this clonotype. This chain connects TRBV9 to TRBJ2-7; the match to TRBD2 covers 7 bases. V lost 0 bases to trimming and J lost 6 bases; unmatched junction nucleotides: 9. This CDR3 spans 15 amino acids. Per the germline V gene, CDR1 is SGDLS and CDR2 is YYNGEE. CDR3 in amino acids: CASSVGPPAGVEQYF. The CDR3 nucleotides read TGTGCCAGCAGCGTAGGGCCCCCTGCGGGAGTCGAGCAGTACTTC.

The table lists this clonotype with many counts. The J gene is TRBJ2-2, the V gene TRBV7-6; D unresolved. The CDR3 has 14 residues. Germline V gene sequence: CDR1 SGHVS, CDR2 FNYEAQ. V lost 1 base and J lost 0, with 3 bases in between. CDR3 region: CASSLGSNTGELFF. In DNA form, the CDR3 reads TGTGCCAGCAGCTTAGGGTCGAACACCGGGGAGCTGTTTTTT.

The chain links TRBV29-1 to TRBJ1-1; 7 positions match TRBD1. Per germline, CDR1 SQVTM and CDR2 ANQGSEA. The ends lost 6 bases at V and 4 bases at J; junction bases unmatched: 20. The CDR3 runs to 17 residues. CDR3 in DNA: TGCAGCGTGGGGGGGGGGCCCCACCGGGACAGAGTCACTGAAGCTTTCTTT. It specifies CSVGGGPHRDRVTEAFF.

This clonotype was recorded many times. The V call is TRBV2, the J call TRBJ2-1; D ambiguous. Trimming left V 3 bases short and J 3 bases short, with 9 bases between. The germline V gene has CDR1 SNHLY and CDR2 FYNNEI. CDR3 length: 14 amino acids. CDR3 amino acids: CASSDDLYYNEQFF. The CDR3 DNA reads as TGTGCCAGCAGTGATGACCTCTACTACAATGAGCAGTTCTTC.

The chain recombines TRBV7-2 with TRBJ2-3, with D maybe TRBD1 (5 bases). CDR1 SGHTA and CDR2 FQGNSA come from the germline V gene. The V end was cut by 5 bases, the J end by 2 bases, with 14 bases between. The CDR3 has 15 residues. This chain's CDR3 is CASSRRRVNTDTQYF. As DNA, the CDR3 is TGTGCCAGCAGCCGACGCAGGGTGAACACAGATACGCAGTATTTT.

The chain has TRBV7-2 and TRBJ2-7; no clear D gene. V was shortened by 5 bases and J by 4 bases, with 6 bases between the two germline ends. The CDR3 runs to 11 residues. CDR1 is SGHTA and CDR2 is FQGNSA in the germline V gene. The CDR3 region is CASSLKYEQYF. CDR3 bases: TGTGCCAGCAGCCTCAAGTACGAGCAGTACTTC.

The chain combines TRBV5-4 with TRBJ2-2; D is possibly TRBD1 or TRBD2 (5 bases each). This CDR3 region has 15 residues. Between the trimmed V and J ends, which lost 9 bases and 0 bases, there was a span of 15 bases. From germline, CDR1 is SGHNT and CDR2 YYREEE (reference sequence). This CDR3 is CATRERDPNTGELFF. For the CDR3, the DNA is TGTGCCACCCGGGAAAGGGACCCGAACACCGGGGAGCTGTTTTTT.

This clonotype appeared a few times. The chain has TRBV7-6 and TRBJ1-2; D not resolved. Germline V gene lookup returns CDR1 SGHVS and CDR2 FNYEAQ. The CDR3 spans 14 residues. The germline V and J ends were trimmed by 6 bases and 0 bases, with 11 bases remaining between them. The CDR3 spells CASSRSGTNYGYTF. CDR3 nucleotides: TGTGCCAGCAGTCGGTCCGGGACTAACTATGGCTACACCTTC.